This T cell receptor beta chain was retrieved from a study of control samples from healthy donors and cancer patients (dated by TCRdb to 2018 to 2021). Library preparation used the immunoSEQ multiplex PCR assay. TCRdb mirrors the immuneACCESS table, restricted to in-frame sequences. Some clones are absent from its copies; in checked studies, under half trace to an unresolved V gene, and the reason for the others is unknown. This sample comprises 200,000 to 250,000 clones, 85% to 95% of them detected only once. About 1.4% of the sample goes to the ten largest clones. About this clone: Which antigen it targets is not known. No base quality information exists; no much larger clone differs at one position.

Trimmed from V: 5 bases; trimmed from J: 5 bases; junction bases lacking a gene match: 11. The germline V gene (reference sequence) specifies LNHDA as CDR1 and SQIVND as CDR2. The CDR3 numbers 16 residues from cysteine through phenylalanine. Kept here is only the CDR3 DNA, which spans 48 bases and is read in frame from base 1. The TCR comes from a man aged 50-59 years in good health. The sequence links TRBV19 to TRBJ2-2; 7 central bases correspond to TRBD1. Sequenced: blood. CDR3 protein: CASSAPTGRRTGELFF. The DNA sequence is as follows: TGTGCCAGTAGTGCCCCGACAGGGCGGAGGACCGGGGAGCTGTTTTTT. The entire variable domain, with the stretches around the CDR3 drawn from the reference TRBV19 and TRBJ2-2 proteins, is DGGITQSPKYLFRKEGQNVTLSCEQNLNHDAMYWYRQDPGQGLRLIYYSQIVNDFQKGDIAEGYSVSREKKESFPLTVTSAQKNPTAFYLCASSAPTGRRTGELFFGEGSRLTVL.